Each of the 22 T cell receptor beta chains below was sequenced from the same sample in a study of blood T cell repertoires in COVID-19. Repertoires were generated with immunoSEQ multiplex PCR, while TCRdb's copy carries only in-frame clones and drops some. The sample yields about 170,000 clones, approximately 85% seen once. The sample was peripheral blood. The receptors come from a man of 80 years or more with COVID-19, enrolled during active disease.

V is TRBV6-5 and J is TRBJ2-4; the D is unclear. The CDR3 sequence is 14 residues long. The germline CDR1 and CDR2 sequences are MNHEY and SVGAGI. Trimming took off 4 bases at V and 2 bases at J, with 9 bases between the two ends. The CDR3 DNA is TGTGCCAGCAGTTCCGAGGTGTCCAAAAACATTCAGTACTTC. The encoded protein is CASSSEVSKNIQYF.

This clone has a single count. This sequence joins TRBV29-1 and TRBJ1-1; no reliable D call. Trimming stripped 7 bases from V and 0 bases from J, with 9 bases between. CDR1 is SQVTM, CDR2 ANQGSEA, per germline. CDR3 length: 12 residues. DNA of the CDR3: TGCAGCGGGTATGGAGTGAACACTGAAGCTTTCTTT. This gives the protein CSGYGVNTEAFF.

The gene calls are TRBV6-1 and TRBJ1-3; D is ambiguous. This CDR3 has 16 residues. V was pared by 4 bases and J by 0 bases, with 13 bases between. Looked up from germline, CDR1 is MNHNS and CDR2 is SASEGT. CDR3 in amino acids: CASSVSRFTSGNTIYF. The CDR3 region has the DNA TGTGCCAGCAGTGTATCGAGATTTACCTCTGGAAACACCATATATTTT.

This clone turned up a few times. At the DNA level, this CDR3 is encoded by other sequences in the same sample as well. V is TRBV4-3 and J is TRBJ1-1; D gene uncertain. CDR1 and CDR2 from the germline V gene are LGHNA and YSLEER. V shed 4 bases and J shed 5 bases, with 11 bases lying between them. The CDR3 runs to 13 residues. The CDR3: CASSPGGRTEAFF. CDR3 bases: TGCGCCAGCAGCCCCGGAGGGCGGACTGAAGCTTTCTTT.

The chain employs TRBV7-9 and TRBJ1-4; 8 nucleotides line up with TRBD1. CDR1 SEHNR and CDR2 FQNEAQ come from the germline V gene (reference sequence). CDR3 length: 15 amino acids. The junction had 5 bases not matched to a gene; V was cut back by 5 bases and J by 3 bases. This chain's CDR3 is CASSPQGAANEKLFF. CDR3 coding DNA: TGTGCCAGCAGCCCTCAGGGGGCAGCTAATGAAAAACTGTTTTTT.

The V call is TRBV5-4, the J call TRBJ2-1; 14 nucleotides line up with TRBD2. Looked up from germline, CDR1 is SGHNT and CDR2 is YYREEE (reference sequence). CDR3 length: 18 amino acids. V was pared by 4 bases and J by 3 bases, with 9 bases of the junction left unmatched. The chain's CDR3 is CASSRTSGGPQHYNEQFF. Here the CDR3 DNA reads TGTGCCAGCAGCCGGACTAGCGGGGGGCCTCAACACTACAATGAGCAGTTCTTC.

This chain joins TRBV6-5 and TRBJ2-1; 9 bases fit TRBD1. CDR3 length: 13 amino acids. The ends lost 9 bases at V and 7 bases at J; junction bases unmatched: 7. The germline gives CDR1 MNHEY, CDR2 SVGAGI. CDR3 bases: TGTGCCAGTCCGGGACAGGGAAATAATGAGCAGTTCTTC. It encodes CASPGQGNNEQFF.

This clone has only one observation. The CDR3 spells CASSRDRVGTGELFF. DNA for the CDR3: TGTGCCAGCAGCCGTGACAGGGTGGGCACCGGGGAGCTGTTTTTT. V gene TRBV5-5 combines with J gene TRBJ2-2, with 7 bases lining up with TRBD1. The CDR3 contains 15 residues. CDR1 SGHKS and CDR2 YYEKEE come from the germline V gene (reference sequence). After removal of 4 bases from V and 4 bases from J, the junction contained 7 bases not matched to a gene.

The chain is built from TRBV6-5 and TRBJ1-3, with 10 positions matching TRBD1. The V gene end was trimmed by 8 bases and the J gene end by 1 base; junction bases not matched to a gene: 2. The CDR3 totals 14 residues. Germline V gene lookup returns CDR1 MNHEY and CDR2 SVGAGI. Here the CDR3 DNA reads TGTGCCAGCGACAGGGGGCCTTCTGGAAACACCATATATTTT. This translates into CASDRGPSGNTIYF.

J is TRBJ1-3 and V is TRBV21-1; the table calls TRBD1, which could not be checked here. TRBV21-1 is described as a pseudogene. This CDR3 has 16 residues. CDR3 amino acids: CASSPRQRHSGNTIYF. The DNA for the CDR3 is TGTGCCAGCAGCCCTCGACAGCGCCACTCTGGAAACACCATATATTTT.

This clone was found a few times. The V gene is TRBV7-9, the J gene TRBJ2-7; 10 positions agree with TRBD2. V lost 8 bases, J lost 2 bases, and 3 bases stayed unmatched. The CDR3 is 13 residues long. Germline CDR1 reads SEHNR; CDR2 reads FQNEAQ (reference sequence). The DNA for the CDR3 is TGTGCCAGCGGAGCGGGGGGGCCCTACGAGCAGTACTTC. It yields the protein CASGAGGPYEQYF.

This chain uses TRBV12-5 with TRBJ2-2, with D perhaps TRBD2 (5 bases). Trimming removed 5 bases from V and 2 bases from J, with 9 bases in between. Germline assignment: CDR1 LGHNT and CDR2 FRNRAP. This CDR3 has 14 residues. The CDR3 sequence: CASGAGINTGELFF. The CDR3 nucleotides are TGTGCTAGTGGTGCCGGGATCAACACCGGGGAGCTGTTTTTT.

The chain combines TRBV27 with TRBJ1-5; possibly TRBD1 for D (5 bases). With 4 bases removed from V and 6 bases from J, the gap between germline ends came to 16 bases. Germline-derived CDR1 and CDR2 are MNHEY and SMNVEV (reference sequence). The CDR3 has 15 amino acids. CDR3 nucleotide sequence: TGTGCCAGCAGTTCGGTAGGGGTTGGTGGTCAGCCCCAGCATTTT. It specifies CASSSVGVGGQPQHF.

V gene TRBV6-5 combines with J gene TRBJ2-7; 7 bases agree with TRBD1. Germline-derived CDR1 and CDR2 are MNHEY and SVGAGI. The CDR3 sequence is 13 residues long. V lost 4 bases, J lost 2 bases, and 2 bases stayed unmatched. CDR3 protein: CASSSGQTYEQYF. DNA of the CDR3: TGTGCCAGCAGTTCGGGACAGACCTACGAGCAGTACTTC.

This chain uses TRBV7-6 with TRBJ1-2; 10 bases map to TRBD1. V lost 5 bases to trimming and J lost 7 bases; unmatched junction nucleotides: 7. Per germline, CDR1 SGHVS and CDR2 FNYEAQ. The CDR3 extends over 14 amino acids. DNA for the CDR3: TGTGCCAGCAGCCCCGGGACAGGGGCGAGTGGCTACACCTTC. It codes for CASSPGTGASGYTF.

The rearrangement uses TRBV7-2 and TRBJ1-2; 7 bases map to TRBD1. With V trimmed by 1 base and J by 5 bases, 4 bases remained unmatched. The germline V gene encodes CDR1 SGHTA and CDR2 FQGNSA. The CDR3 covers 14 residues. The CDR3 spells CASSLDGTAYGYTF. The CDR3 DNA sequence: TGTGCCAGCAGCTTAGACGGGACAGCATATGGCTACACCTTC. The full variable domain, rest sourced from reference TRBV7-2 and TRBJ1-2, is GAGVSQSPSNKVTEKGKDVELRCDPISGHTALYWYRQSLGQGLEFLIYFQGNSAPDKSGLPSDRFSAERTGGSVSTLTIQRTQQEDSAVYLCASSLDGTAYGYTFGSGTRLTVV.

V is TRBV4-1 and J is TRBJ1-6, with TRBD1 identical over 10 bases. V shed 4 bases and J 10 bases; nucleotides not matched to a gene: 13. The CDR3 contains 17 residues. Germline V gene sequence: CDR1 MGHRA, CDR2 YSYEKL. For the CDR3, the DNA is TGCGCCAGCAGCCTGGCCTCGACAGGGGGCAGTTACTCACCCCTCCACTTT. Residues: CASSLASTGGSYSPLHF.

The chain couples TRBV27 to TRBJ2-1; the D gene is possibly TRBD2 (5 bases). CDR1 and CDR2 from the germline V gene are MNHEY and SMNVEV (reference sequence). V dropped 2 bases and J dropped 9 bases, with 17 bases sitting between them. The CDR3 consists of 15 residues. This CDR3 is CASSLEGFVLGEQFF. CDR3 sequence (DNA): TGTGCCAGCAGTTTAGAGGGTTTTGTGCTCGGTGAGCAGTTCTTC.

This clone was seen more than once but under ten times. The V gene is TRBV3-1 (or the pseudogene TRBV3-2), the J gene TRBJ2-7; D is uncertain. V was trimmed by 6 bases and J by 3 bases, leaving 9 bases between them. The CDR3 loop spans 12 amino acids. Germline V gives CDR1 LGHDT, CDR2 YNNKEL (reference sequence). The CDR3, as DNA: TGTGCCAGCAGGTCGTCGGGCTACGAGCAGTACTTC. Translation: CASRSSGYEQYF.

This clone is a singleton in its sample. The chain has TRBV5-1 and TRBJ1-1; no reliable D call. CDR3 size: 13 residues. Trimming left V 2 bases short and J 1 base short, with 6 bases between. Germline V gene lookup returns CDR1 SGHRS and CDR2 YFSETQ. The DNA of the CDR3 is TGCGCCAGCAGCTTCATAGAGAACACTGAAGCTTTCTTT. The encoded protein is CASSFIENTEAFF.

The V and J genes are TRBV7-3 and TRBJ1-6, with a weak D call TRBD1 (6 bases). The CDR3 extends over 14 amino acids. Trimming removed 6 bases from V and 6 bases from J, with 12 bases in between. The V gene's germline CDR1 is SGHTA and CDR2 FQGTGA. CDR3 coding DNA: TGTGCCAGCAGGCCGGACAGCGGTAATTCACCCCTCCACTTT. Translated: CASRPDSGNSPLHF.

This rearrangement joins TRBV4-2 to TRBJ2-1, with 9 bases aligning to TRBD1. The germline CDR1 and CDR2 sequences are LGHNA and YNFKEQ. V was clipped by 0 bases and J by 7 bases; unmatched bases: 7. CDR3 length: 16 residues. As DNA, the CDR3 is TGTGCCAGCAGCCAAGATGGGACAGGGAGGTTAAATGAGCAGTTCTTC. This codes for CASSQDGTGRLNEQFF.